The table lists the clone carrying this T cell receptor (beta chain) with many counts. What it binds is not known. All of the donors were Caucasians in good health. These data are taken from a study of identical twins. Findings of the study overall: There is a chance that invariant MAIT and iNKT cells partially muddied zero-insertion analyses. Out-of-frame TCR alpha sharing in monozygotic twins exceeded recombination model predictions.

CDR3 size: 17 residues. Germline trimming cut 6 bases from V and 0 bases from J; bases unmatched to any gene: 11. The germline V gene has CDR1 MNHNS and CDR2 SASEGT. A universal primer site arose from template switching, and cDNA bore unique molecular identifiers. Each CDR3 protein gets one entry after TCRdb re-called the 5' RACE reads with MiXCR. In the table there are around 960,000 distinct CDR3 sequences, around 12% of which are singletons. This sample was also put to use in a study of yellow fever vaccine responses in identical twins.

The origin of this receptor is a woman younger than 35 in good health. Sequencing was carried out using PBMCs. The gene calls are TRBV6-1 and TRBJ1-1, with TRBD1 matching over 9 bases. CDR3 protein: CASRPTGTGPMNTEAFF. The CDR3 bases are TGTGCCAGCAGACCTACCGGGACAGGGCCCATGAACACTGAAGCTTTCTTT.